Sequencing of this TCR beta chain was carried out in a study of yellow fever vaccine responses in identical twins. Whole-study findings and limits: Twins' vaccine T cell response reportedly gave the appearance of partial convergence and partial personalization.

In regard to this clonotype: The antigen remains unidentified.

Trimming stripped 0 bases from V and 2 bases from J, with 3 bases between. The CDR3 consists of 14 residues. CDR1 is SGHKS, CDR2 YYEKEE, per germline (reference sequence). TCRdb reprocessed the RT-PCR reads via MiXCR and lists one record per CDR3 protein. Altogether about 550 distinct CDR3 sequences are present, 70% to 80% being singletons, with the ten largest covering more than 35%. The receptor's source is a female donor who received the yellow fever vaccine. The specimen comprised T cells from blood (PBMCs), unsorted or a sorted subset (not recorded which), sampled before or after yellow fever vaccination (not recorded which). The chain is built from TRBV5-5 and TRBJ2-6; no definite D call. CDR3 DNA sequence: TGTGCCAGCAGCTTGGGGGCTGGGGCCAACGTCCTGACTTTC. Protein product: CASSLGAGANVLTF.